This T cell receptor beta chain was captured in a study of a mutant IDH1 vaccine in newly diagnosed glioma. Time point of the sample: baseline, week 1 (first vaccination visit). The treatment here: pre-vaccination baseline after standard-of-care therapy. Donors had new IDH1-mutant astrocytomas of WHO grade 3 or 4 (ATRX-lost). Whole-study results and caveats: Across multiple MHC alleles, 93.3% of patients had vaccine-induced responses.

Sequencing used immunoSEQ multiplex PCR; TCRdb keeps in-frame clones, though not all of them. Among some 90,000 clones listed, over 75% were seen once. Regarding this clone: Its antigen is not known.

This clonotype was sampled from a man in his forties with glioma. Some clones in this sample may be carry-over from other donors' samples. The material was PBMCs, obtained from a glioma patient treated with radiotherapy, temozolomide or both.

The DNA for the CDR3 is TGCGCCAGCAGCTTGGGTGGGGCTCGAGGCGGCGAGCAGTACTTC. This codes for CASSLGGARGGEQYF. The chain joins TRBV5-1 to TRBJ2-7; D is perhaps TRBD1 (5 bases). This CDR3 region has 15 residues. Deletions cut 0 bases from V and 6 bases from J, with 16 bases between. Germline V gives CDR1 SGHRS, CDR2 YFSETQ.